The 20 T cell receptor beta chains given below trace back to one sample, sequenced in a study of blood T cell repertoires in COVID-19 (dated by TCRdb to about 2020). Library creation used the immunoSEQ multiplex PCR assay. TCRdb stores this immuneACCESS table with in-frame sequences only. Part of the clones is absent; in the studies checked, under half of the shortfall reflects unresolved V genes, and no reason is known for the rest. A total of about 500,000 clones appear in this sample, 85% to 90% of them only once. The ten biggest clones cover 7.8% of the sample. Material for sequencing was peripheral blood. The source of these receptors is a woman aged 45-59 years with COVID-19, enrolled during active disease.

V usage is TRBV11-2 and J usage is TRBJ1-4; TRBD1 might be the D (5 bases). Germline V gives CDR1 SGHAT, CDR2 FQNNGV. This CDR3 spans 16 amino acids. Trimming stripped 1 base from V and 5 bases from J, with 14 bases between. This CDR3 reads CASSLGGRAMNEKLFF. DNA of the CDR3: TGTGCCAGCAGCTTAGGGGGCAGGGCAATGAATGAAAAACTGTTTTTT.

The V call is TRBV7-9, the J call TRBJ1-1; 7 bases are shared with TRBD1. CDR1 and CDR2 from the germline V gene are SEHNR and FQNEAQ (reference sequence). J was trimmed by 3 bases and V by 5 bases; bases with no gene match: 9. This CDR3 has 15 residues. The CDR3 spells CASSPWTGGDTEAFF. DNA of the CDR3: TGTGCCAGCAGCCCCTGGACAGGAGGGGACACTGAAGCTTTCTTT.

In its sample, this clone was seen once. The chain employs TRBV5-4 and TRBJ2-2; no reliable D call. V shed 4 bases and J shed 6 bases, with 13 bases lying between them. CDR3 size: 14 residues. Germline V gene data show CDR1 as SGHNT and CDR2 as YYREEE (reference sequence). The CDR3 region is CASSPASPPGELFF. As DNA, the CDR3 is TGTGCCAGCAGCCCCGCGTCCCCGCCCGGGGAGCTGTTTTTT.

This sequence joins TRBV2 and TRBJ1-2; 10 bases align to TRBD1. CDR3 length: 12 amino acids. Trimming at V came to 9 bases and at J to 6 bases, leaving 4 bases not matched to a gene. Germline CDR1 SNHLY, CDR2 FYNNEI. The CDR3 sequence: CARSGTGDGYTF. The CDR3 DNA is TGTGCCAGATCCGGGACAGGGGATGGCTACACCTTC.

The chain recombines TRBV5-4 with TRBJ2-2; TRBD1 agrees at 9 bases. The CDR3 length is 15 residues. V gave up 3 bases and J gave up 5 bases; unmatched junction bases: 5. Germline CDR1 reads SGHNT; CDR2 reads YYREEE (reference sequence). The CDR3 DNA is TGTGCCAGCAGCTCGGGACAGGGTTGGACCGGGGAGCTGTTTTTT. Translated, it gives CASSSGQGWTGELFF.

The CDR3 here is CATHRETRYEQYF. CDR3 DNA sequence: TGTGCCACACACAGGGAAACGCGCTACGAGCAGTACTTC. The chain employs TRBV2 and TRBJ2-7; TRBD1 is a possible D gene (6 bases). Germline assignment: CDR1 SNHLY and CDR2 FYNNEI. The CDR3 length is 13 residues. With 10 bases removed from V and 3 bases from J, the gap between germline ends came to 16 bases.

The chain has TRBV4-1 and TRBJ2-3; 11 bases align to TRBD2. CDR3 length: 18 amino acids. V lost 1 base and J lost 0; bases outside the gene matches: 6. Germline V gene sequence: CDR1 MGHRA, CDR2 YSYEKL. The CDR3 nucleotides are TGCGCCAGCAGCCAAGCCCTCACTAGCGGGGGAAGCACAGATACGCAGTATTTT. Translation: CASSQALTSGGSTDTQYF.

V usage is TRBV9 and J usage is TRBJ2-4; D perhaps matches TRBD1 (6 bases). Trimming removed 3 bases from V and 0 bases from J, with 13 bases in between. Germline V gene data show CDR1 as SGDLS and CDR2 as YYNGEE. There are 16 residues in the CDR3. The chain's CDR3 is CASSEGVGVAKNIQYF. The DNA of the CDR3 is TGTGCCAGCAGCGAGGGGGTTGGGGTAGCCAAAAACATTCAGTACTTC. Full variable domain (missing parts from reference TRBV9 and TRBJ2-4): DSGVTQTPKHLITATGQRVTLRCSPRSGDLSVYWYQQSLDQGLQFLIQYYNGEERAKGNILERFSAQQFPDLHSELNLSSLELGDSALYFCASSEGVGVAKNIQYFGAGTRLSVL.

This clone showed up just a few times. The chain couples TRBV2 to TRBJ1-5; the match to TRBD1 covers 9 bases. With 2 bases clipped from V and 5 bases from J, the junction kept 1 base outside the gene matches. CDR1 SNHLY and CDR2 FYNNEI come from the germline V gene. The CDR3 is 14 residues long. DNA of the CDR3: TGTGCCAGCAGTGAAAGGACAGGGGATCAGCCCCAGCATTTT. Residues: CASSERTGDQPQHF.

The J gene is TRBJ2-7, the V gene TRBV19; TRBD1 matches at 7 bases. Trimming removed 3 bases from V and 2 bases from J; junction bases left unmatched: 1. This CDR3 comprises 13 residues. Per the germline V gene, CDR1 is LNHDA and CDR2 is SQIVND (reference sequence). The chain's CDR3 is CASSIGTAYEQYF. Here the CDR3 DNA reads TGTGCCAGTAGTATCGGGACAGCCTACGAGCAGTACTTC.

This clone was seen more than once but under ten times. The chain combines TRBV4-2 with TRBJ1-5; D not resolved. Germline V gene sequence: CDR1 LGHNA, CDR2 YNFKEQ. Trimming stripped 6 bases from V and 0 bases from J, with 12 bases between. The CDR3 covers 15 residues. CDR3 coding DNA: TGTGCCAGCAGGCTTTTACAGAATAGCAATCAGCCCCAGCATTTT. It translates to CASRLLQNSNQPQHF.

The rearrangement uses TRBV6-5 and TRBJ2-3, with 7 bases matching TRBD1. CDR1 and CDR2 (germline): MNHEY, SVGAGI. The V gene end was trimmed by 2 bases and the J gene end by 4 bases; junction bases not matched to a gene: 9. The CDR3 sequence is 16 residues long. The CDR3 protein is CASSYMAHRGADTQYF. In DNA form, the CDR3 reads TGTGCCAGCAGTTACATGGCCCACAGGGGCGCAGATACGCAGTATTTT.

This clone occurred a few times. This rearrangement joins TRBV25-1 to TRBJ1-1; a weak D match, TRBD1 (6 bases). Trimming cost V 6 bases and J 1 base, with 9 bases left between them. This CDR3 is 13 amino acids long. Per germline, CDR1 MGHDK and CDR2 SYGVNS. The CDR3 protein is CASRHRANTEAFF. As DNA, the CDR3 is TGTGCCAGCAGGCACAGGGCGAACACTGAAGCTTTCTTT. The full variable domain, in which reference TRBV25-1 and TRBJ1-1 provide the parts outside the CDR3, is EADIYQTPRYLVIGTGKKITLECSQTMGHDKMYWYQQDPGMELHLIHYSYGVNSTEKGDLSSESTVSRIRTEHFPLTLESARPSHTSQYLCASRHRANTEAFFGQGTRLTVV.

This chain uses TRBV11-1 with TRBJ1-2; the D is unclear. The V end lost 5 bases, the J end lost 0 bases, and 7 bases lay between the germline ends. The CDR3 totals 13 residues. Germline loops: CDR1 SGHAT, CDR2 FQDESV (reference sequence). The CDR3 here is CASSRGSNYGYTF. The DNA of the CDR3 is TGTGCCAGCAGCCGGGGATCTAACTATGGCTACACCTTC.

In DNA, the CDR3 is TGCGCCAGCAGCTGGGGGGTCATGGGCCAGAACACAGATACGCAGTATTTT. Translation: CASSWGVMGQNTDTQYF. The V call is TRBV5-1, the J call TRBJ2-3; D is perhaps TRBD2 (6 bases). Germline CDR1 SGHRS, CDR2 YFSETQ. CDR3 length: 17 residues. V was clipped by 3 bases and J by 2 bases, with 19 bases between them.

The rearrangement links TRBV9 to TRBJ2-1; D is uncertain. Trimming shortened V by 0 bases and J by 4 bases, and 5 bases separated the two germline ends. The germline V gene has CDR1 SGDLS and CDR2 YYNGEE. The CDR3 covers 13 residues. The CDR3, as DNA: TGTGCCAGCAGCGTAGCTCCTTACAATGAGCAGTTCTTC. Its translation is CASSVAPYNEQFF.

The chain is built from TRBV5-1 and TRBJ2-3; weak D call: TRBD1 (6 bases). Between the trimmed V and J ends, which lost 0 bases and 6 bases, there was a span of 11 bases. Germline V gene data show CDR1 as SGHRS and CDR2 as YFSETQ. The CDR3 runs 14 residues. The DNA of the CDR3 is TGCGCCAGCAGCTTGGTGGCAGGGGTTGATACGCAGTATTTT. This codes for CASSLVAGVDTQYF.

The rearrangement links TRBV19 to TRBJ1-4; 10 bases are a match to TRBD1. This CDR3 is built from 13 residues. V lost 8 bases and J lost 8; bases outside the gene matches: 5. The germline V gene encodes CDR1 LNHDA and CDR2 SQIVND (reference sequence). CDR3 sequence reads: CASEGQGQEKLFF. In DNA form, the CDR3 reads TGTGCCAGTGAGGGACAGGGGCAAGAAAAACTGTTTTTT. Together with reference TRBV19 and TRBJ1-4, the CDR3 gives the full variable domain: DGGITQSPKYLFRKEGQNVTLSCEQNLNHDAMYWYRQDPGQGLRLIYYSQIVNDFQKGDIAEGYSVSREKKESFPLTVTSAQKNPTAFYLCASEGQGQEKLFFGSGTQLSVL.

V usage is TRBV5-4 and J usage is TRBJ2-5; a possible D gene is TRBD2 (5 bases). CDR1 SGHNT and CDR2 YYREEE come from the germline V gene (reference sequence). Trimming stripped 4 bases from V and 3 bases from J, with 13 bases between. The CDR3 is 14 residues long. The CDR3 reads CASSLSGLKETQYF. The DNA of the CDR3 is TGTGCCAGCAGCCTGAGCGGACTGAAAGAGACCCAGTACTTC.

The genes are TRBV12-3 or TRBV12-4 and TRBJ2-4, with D unresolved. This CDR3 has 12 amino acids. V was cut by 7 bases and J by 3 bases, with 7 bases left in between. The CDR3 nucleotides are TGTGCCAGCATGTCTGTCAAAAACATTCAGTACTTC. It encodes CASMSVKNIQYF.